The 23 T cell receptor beta chains below all came from one sample that was sequenced in a study of blood T cell repertoires in COVID-19. The data were produced by immunoSEQ multiplex PCR, yet TCRdb's version contains in-frame clones alone and is incomplete. Among over 100,000 clones listed, 80% to 90% were seen once. Source material: peripheral blood. These receptors came from a middle-aged man with acute or convalescent COVID-19.

The table lists this clone with a few counts. The CDR3 here is CASSIMTGPSRGKNIQYF. Written as DNA, the CDR3 is TGTGCCAGTAGTATAATGACAGGACCATCACGGGGCAAAAACATTCAGTACTTC. V gene TRBV19 combines with J gene TRBJ2-4; D is possibly TRBD1 (6 bases). The CDR3 has 18 residues. V shed 2 bases and J shed 3 bases, with 20 bases lying between them. Germline V CDR1 and CDR2: LNHDA, SQIVND (reference sequence).

The chain links TRBV7-3 to TRBJ1-1; no firm D call. The germline V gene has CDR1 SGHTA and CDR2 FQGTGA. The V and J ends lost 1 base and 0 bases respectively, with 12 bases between them. The CDR3 contains 16 residues. The CDR3 bases are TGTGCCAGCAGCTTAAATGGTGGGCTCCTGAACACTGAAGCTTTCTTT. Protein sequence: CASSLNGGLLNTEAFF.

The chain links TRBV11-2 to TRBJ2-2; a weak D match, TRBD2 (5 bases). V shed 3 bases and J shed 3 bases, with 8 bases lying between them. The CDR3 has 14 residues. Germline assignment: CDR1 SGHAT and CDR2 FQNNGV. CDR3 DNA: TGTGCCAGCAGCTTGGAGGCTCACACCGGGGAGCTGTTTTTT. Amino acids: CASSLEAHTGELFF.

V and J are TRBV7-2 and TRBJ1-1; TRBD1 might be the D (6 bases). This CDR3 is built from 13 residues. V lost 5 bases, J lost 8 bases, and 15 bases lay in between. Looked up from germline, CDR1 is SGHTA and CDR2 is FQGNSA. The CDR3 coding sequence is TGTGCCAGCAGCCTACAGGGTGGGGCCGAAGCTTTCTTT. Its translation: CASSLQGGAEAFF. The complete variable domain, with remaining parts taken from reference TRBV7-2 and TRBJ1-1, reads GAGVSQSPSNKVTEKGKDVELRCDPISGHTALYWYRQSLGQGLEFLIYFQGNSAPDKSGLPSDRFSAERTGGSVSTLTIQRTQQEDSAVYLCASSLQGGAEAFFGQGTRLTVV.

This clone was counted many times. This chain links TRBV7-9 with TRBJ2-2, with D possibly TRBD2 on 5 matching bases. There are 16 residues in the CDR3. The V end lost 2 bases, the J end lost 1 base, and 11 bases lay between the germline ends. CDR1 is SEHNR and CDR2 is FQNEAQ in the germline V gene (reference sequence). The CDR3 region has the DNA TGTGCCAGCAGCTTAAGAGCCGGGGTGAACACCGGGGAGCTGTTTTTT. It codes for CASSLRAGVNTGELFF.

The chain recombines TRBV5-6 with TRBJ2-1; 9 bases fit TRBD2. Germline V gives CDR1 SGHDT, CDR2 YYEEEE. The CDR3 runs to 15 residues. V dropped 4 bases and J dropped 10; count of bases not matched to a gene: 12. The CDR3 region is CASSARLADLGEQFF. The CDR3, as DNA: TGTGCCAGCAGCGCCAGACTAGCGGACCTAGGCGAGCAGTTCTTC.

The V gene is TRBV5-5, the J gene TRBJ1-4, with TRBD1 as a possible D gene (5 bases). Germline V gene lookup returns CDR1 SGHKS and CDR2 YYEKEE (reference sequence). CDR3 length: 14 amino acids. V was pared by 5 bases and J by 6 bases, with 14 bases between. The CDR3 protein is CASRIGQGDEKLFF. CDR3 nucleotide sequence: TGTGCCAGCAGAATCGGACAAGGCGATGAAAAACTGTTTTTT.

This clone showed up just a few times. J is TRBJ2-5 and V is TRBV3-1 (or the pseudogene TRBV3-2), with TRBD2 matching over 10 bases. The CDR3 runs 18 residues. The V segment lost 0 bases and the J segment 1 base; nucleotides outside the gene matches: 8. CDR1 and CDR2 (germline): LGHDT, YNNKEL (reference sequence). The CDR3 bases are TGTGCCAGCAGCCAAGATCGTGGGCTAGCGGGGGCCCAAGAGACCCAGTACTTC. It translates to CASSQDRGLAGAQETQYF.

This clone was seen only once. This chain connects TRBV7-6 to TRBJ2-1; TRBD2 agrees at 16 bases. CDR1 is SGHVS and CDR2 is FNYEAQ in the germline V gene. This CDR3 has 19 residues. The V segment lost 0 bases and the J segment 6 bases; nucleotides outside the gene matches: 8. The DNA for the CDR3 is TGTGCCAGCAGCTTAGCCGGGACTAGCGGGGGGGCCTGGTCCAATGAGCAGTTCTTC. Protein sequence: CASSLAGTSGGAWSNEQFF.

V and J are TRBV19 and TRBJ2-5; TRBD1 matches at 8 bases. V was clipped by 5 bases and J by 3 bases; unmatched bases: 11. Germline loops: CDR1 LNHDA, CDR2 SQIVND (reference sequence). CDR3 length: 16 amino acids. CDR3 bases: TGTGCCAGTAGTTCCCTGGGGGCAGGGGGCGAAGAGACCCAGTACTTC. Protein product: CASSSLGAGGEETQYF.

V and J are TRBV30 and TRBJ1-6; weak D call: TRBD1 (6 bases). Germline CDR1 and CDR2: GTSNPN and SVGIG (reference sequence). There are 15 residues in the CDR3. Trimming cost V 5 bases and J 5 bases, with 16 bases left between them. The CDR3: CAWGHRDRDNSPLHF. The DNA of the CDR3 is TGTGCCTGGGGCCACAGGGATCGGGATAATTCACCCCTCCACTTT.

The V call is TRBV30, the J call TRBJ2-3; no clear D gene. The CDR3 is 13 amino acids. The germline CDR1 and CDR2 sequences are GTSNPN and SVGIG (reference sequence). V was cut by 8 bases and J by 0 bases, with 12 bases left in between. The DNA for the CDR3 is TGTGCCGCGAGTTCCTCTAGCACAGATACGCAGTATTTT. Amino acid sequence: CAASSSSTDTQYF.

The gene calls are TRBV28 and TRBJ1-2; a possible D gene is TRBD1 (6 bases). CDR3 length: 11 residues. Germline V gene data show CDR1 as MDHEN and CDR2 as SYDVKM. V was trimmed by 6 bases and J by 8 bases, leaving 10 bases between them. The CDR3 is CASRQGGGYTF. The CDR3 coding sequence is TGTGCCAGCAGACAGGGTGGCGGCTACACCTTC.

This clone was counted only a few times. V is TRBV7-2 and J is TRBJ1-4; D call uncertain. The CDR3 has 13 residues. The V gene lost 3 bases and the J gene lost 6 bases, with 8 bases spanning the gap. Per the germline V gene, CDR1 is SGHTA and CDR2 is FQGNSA. The CDR3 DNA reads as TGTGCCAGCAGCTTCCGGAGTGATGAAAAACTGTTTTTT. Translated: CASSFRSDEKLFF. The entire variable domain, with the rest obtained from reference TRBV7-2 and TRBJ1-4, is as follows: GAGVSQSPSNKVTEKGKDVELRCDPISGHTALYWYRQSLGQGLEFLIYFQGNSAPDKSGLPSDRFSAERTGGSVSTLTIQRTQQEDSAVYLCASSFRSDEKLFFGSGTQLSVL.

The chain joins TRBV2 to TRBJ1-1; D call uncertain. Trimming removed 0 bases at V and 10 bases at J, with 12 bases between. CDR1 is SNHLY, CDR2 FYNNEI, per germline. The CDR3 is 13 residues long. CDR3 DNA sequence: TGTGCCAGCAGTGAAGCGAGGGCCGCTGGAGCTTTCTTT. Translated: CASSEARAAGAFF.

The chain joins TRBV18 to TRBJ2-7; 8 positions agree with TRBD1. The germline V gene encodes CDR1 KGHSH and CDR2 LQKENI. This CDR3 has 15 residues. Trimming took 5 bases from V and 4 from J; bases not matched to a gene: 10. The CDR3 protein is CASSVETGATYEQYF. The CDR3 coding sequence is TGTGCCAGCTCAGTGGAGACAGGGGCCACTTACGAGCAGTACTTC.

The chain links TRBV29-1 to TRBJ1-2; D gene ambiguous. The CDR3 is made up of 12 amino acids. The V gene's germline CDR1 is SQVTM and CDR2 ANQGSEA. Trimming shortened V by 7 bases and J by 0 bases, and 9 bases separated the two germline ends. The DNA of the CDR3 is TGCAGCGGGTTATTAGCTAACTATGGCTACACCTTC. The encoded protein is CSGLLANYGYTF.

The gene calls are TRBV7-6 and TRBJ2-7, with D possibly being TRBD1 (6 bases). CDR1 is SGHVS, CDR2 FNYEAQ, per germline. This CDR3 contains 14 residues. V was shortened by 4 bases and J by 1 base, with 11 bases between the two germline ends. The CDR3 here is CASSSGTYSYEQYF. The CDR3 bases are TGTGCCAGCAGCTCAGGGACATATTCCTACGAGCAGTACTTC.

This chain joins TRBV27 and TRBJ2-7; TRBD1 is a possible D gene (5 bases). Germline V lookup: CDR1 MNHEY, CDR2 SMNVEV (reference sequence). Trimming left V 6 bases short and J 5 bases short, with 8 bases between. This CDR3 is 11 amino acids long. Here the CDR3 DNA reads TGTGCCAGCAGCCTGGGGCACGAGCAGTACTTC. Translating gives CASSLGHEQYF.

The J gene is TRBJ2-1, the V gene TRBV11-3, with 9 bases fitting TRBD2. Germline V lookup: CDR1 SGHNT, CDR2 YENEEA. The ends lost 4 bases at V and 8 bases at J; junction bases unmatched: 6. CDR3 length equals 14 residues. CDR3 nucleotide sequence: TGTGCCAGCAGCTACCTAGCGGGGAGCGATGAGCAGTTCTTC. Its protein product is CASSYLAGSDEQFF.

The table lists this clone with many counts. The chain joins TRBV4-2 to TRBJ1-5, with TRBD1 as a possible D gene (5 bases). Germline V CDR1 and CDR2: LGHNA, YNFKEQ. Trimming stripped 4 bases from V and 0 bases from J, with 16 bases between. The CDR3 covers 17 residues. The CDR3: CASSRIAGLYSNQPQHF. In DNA, the CDR3 is TGTGCCAGCAGCCGAATAGCGGGGCTTTATAGCAATCAGCCCCAGCATTTT.

The V call is TRBV3-1 (or the pseudogene TRBV3-2), the J call TRBJ1-4; 7 bases are a match to TRBD1. Trimming at V came to 3 bases and at J to 0 bases, leaving 7 bases not matched to a gene. The germline V gene encodes CDR1 LGHDT and CDR2 YNNKEL (reference sequence). The CDR3 runs to 17 residues. The CDR3 region is CASSQGRGSPTNEKLFF. CDR3 DNA sequence: TGTGCCAGCAGCCAGGGCAGGGGGTCCCCAACTAATGAAAAACTGTTTTTT.

In its sample, this clone was seen once. This chain connects TRBV4-2 to TRBJ2-4; D possibly corresponds to TRBD2 (5 bases). Germline V gene sequence: CDR1 LGHNA, CDR2 YNFKEQ. The V end was cut by 3 bases, the J end by 1 base, with 13 bases between. The CDR3 is 16 amino acids. CDR3 nucleotide sequence: TGTGCCAGCAGCCAGGGGAGTATAATGGCCAAAAACATTCAGTACTTC. As protein: CASSQGSIMAKNIQYF.